A single sample is the source of the 21 T cell receptor beta chains below, sequenced in a study of identical twins. TCRdb itself ran the 5' RACE reads through MiXCR, one entry per CDR3 protein. Among some 710,000 distinct CDR3 sequences, around 5.7% were seen once, and the ten largest hold approximately 1.6%. The sample was naive T cells sorted from blood. These receptors were taken from a man in his late teens or twenties in good health.

The chain employs TRBV2 and TRBJ1-5; D remains unclear. CDR3 length equals 15 residues. Germline V lookup: CDR1 SNHLY, CDR2 FYNNEI. V dropped 8 bases and J dropped 4 bases, with 18 bases sitting between them. CDR3 amino acids: CASQREYTLNQPQHF. The CDR3 DNA reads TGTGCCAGCCAGAGAGAGTATACACTAAATCAGCCCCAGCATTTT.

This clonotype was recorded at least ten times. The chain carries TRBV5-1 and TRBJ1-6; D call uncertain. Trimming took 2 bases from V and 8 from J, leaving 23 bases between them. CDR3 size: 18 residues. Germline-derived CDR1 and CDR2 are SGHRS and YFSETQ. The CDR3 loop reads CASSFFPLRSRGDSPLHF. CDR3 DNA sequence: TGCGCCAGCAGCTTTTTTCCCCTCCGGTCGCGAGGCGATTCACCCCTCCACTTT.

The chain couples TRBV18 to TRBJ2-7; 7 positions agree with TRBD1. The CDR3 contains 15 residues. CDR1 is KGHSH, CDR2 LQKENI, per germline. V lost 6 bases to trimming and J lost 1 base; unmatched junction nucleotides: 9. CDR3 sequence: CASSPPRGPSYEQYF. The DNA of the CDR3 is TGTGCCAGCTCTCCTCCAAGGGGGCCATCCTACGAGCAGTACTTC. Variable domain in full (rest from reference TRBV18 and TRBJ2-7): NAGVMQNPRHLVRRRGQEARLRCSPMKGHSHVYWYRQLPEEGLKFMVYLQKENIIDESGMPKERFSAEFPKEGPSILRIQQVVRGDSAAYFCASSPPRGPSYEQYFGPGTRLTVT.

This clonotype was detected many times. The V call is TRBV25-1, the J call TRBJ2-3; no reliable D call. Per germline, CDR1 MGHDK and CDR2 SYGVNS. V gave up 6 bases and J gave up 8 bases, with 9 bases separating them. This CDR3 is 11 amino acids long. CDR3 in amino acids: CASSLGSTQYF. Here the CDR3 DNA reads TGTGCCAGCAGCTTGGGAAGTACGCAGTATTTT.

This clonotype was found a few times. V is TRBV9 and J is TRBJ2-7; D not certain. The germline gives CDR1 SGDLS, CDR2 YYNGEE. The V end was cut by 2 bases, the J end by 3 bases, with 6 bases between. CDR3 length equals 12 residues. The chain's CDR3 is CASSVSDYEQYF. Here the CDR3 DNA reads TGTGCCAGCAGCGTGTCGGACTACGAGCAGTACTTC.

This clonotype was recorded only once. Relative to the germline gene, one junction end is altered; a read error may explain this. The CDR3 DNA sequence: TGTGCCAGCGGTTTGGGCTGGGGCAATGAGCAGTTCTTC. Encoded protein: CASGLGWGNEQFF. The gene calls are TRBV28 and TRBJ2-1; unclear D gene. Germline lookup yields CDR1 MDHEN and CDR2 SYDVKM. CDR3 length: 13 amino acids.

This clonotype has ten or more counts. The rearrangement uses TRBV9 and TRBJ1-4; no firm D call. With 0 bases removed from V and 11 bases from J, the gap between germline ends came to 8 bases. Looked up from germline, CDR1 is SGDLS and CDR2 is YYNGEE. The CDR3 sequence is 12 residues long. Written as DNA, the CDR3 is TGTGCCAGCAGCGTAGTAGCTGGGAAACTGTTTTTT. Its translation: CASSVVAGKLFF.

This clonotype was detected many times. V is TRBV6-2 or TRBV6-3 and J is TRBJ2-1; TRBD2 matches at 8 bases. This CDR3 spans 15 amino acids. Unmatched junction bases numbered 3, after V lost 0 bases and J lost 5 bases. Germline-derived CDR1 and CDR2 are MNHEY and SVGEGT. The CDR3 DNA sequence: TGTGCCAGCAGTTACTCTGGCGGGAGGAACAATGAGCAGTTCTTC. Amino acid sequence: CASSYSGGRNNEQFF.

This clonotype was seen at least ten times. J is TRBJ1-3 and V is TRBV6-1, with D uncertain. V lost 2 bases and J lost 4, with 12 bases in between. Germline lookup yields CDR1 MNHNS and CDR2 SASEGT. The CDR3 sequence is 15 residues long. This CDR3 reads CASSETARHGNTIYF. In DNA, the CDR3 is TGTGCCAGCAGTGAAACAGCGCGACACGGAAACACCATATATTTT.

In its sample, this clonotype was seen many times. The chain carries TRBV6-2 or TRBV6-3 and TRBJ2-2; a possible D gene is TRBD2 (6 bases). Germline V lookup: CDR1 MNHEY, CDR2 SVGEGT. Trimming took 2 bases from V and 7 from J, leaving 8 bases between them. This CDR3 comprises 13 residues. The CDR3 coding sequence is TGTGCCAGCAGTTACGTGGGACTCGGGGAGCTGTTTTTT. The encoded protein is CASSYVGLGELFF.

Many counts were recorded for this clonotype. The genes are TRBV20-1 and TRBJ2-7; TRBD1 matches 9 bases. Per germline, CDR1 DFQATT and CDR2 SNEGSKA (reference sequence). The CDR3 spans 16 residues. Germline trimming cut 0 bases from V and 3 bases from J; bases unmatched to any gene: 9. This chain's CDR3 is CSARDPRRGQGYEQYF. Here the CDR3 DNA reads TGCAGTGCTAGAGATCCCCGGAGGGGACAGGGCTACGAGCAGTACTTC.

This clonotype has a handful of counts. The chain recombines TRBV12-3 or TRBV12-4 with TRBJ2-1, with 9 bases fitting TRBD2. The V gene end was trimmed by 2 bases and the J gene end by 4 bases; junction bases not matched to a gene: 3. CDR3 length: 15 amino acids. The DNA for the CDR3 is TGTGCCAGCAGTTTAATAGCGGGAGTGTACAATGAGCAGTTCTTC. Residues: CASSLIAGVYNEQFF.

The chain couples TRBV11-2 to TRBJ2-1; 11 bases match TRBD2. The CDR3 consists of 17 residues. Germline V gives CDR1 SGHAT, CDR2 FQNNGV. Trimming cost V 0 bases and J 4 bases; bases outside gene matches: 5. CDR3 loop: CASSLDKGLAVYNEQFF. As DNA, the CDR3 is TGTGCCAGCAGCTTAGATAAGGGACTAGCGGTTTACAATGAGCAGTTCTTC.

This clonotype was detected ten times or more. The chain carries TRBV5-1 and TRBJ2-1, with 7 bases identical to TRBD1. Germline CDR1 SGHRS, CDR2 YFSETQ. This CDR3 is 15 amino acids long. Trimming took 5 bases from V and 6 from J; bases not matched to a gene: 11. DNA of the CDR3: TGCGCCAGCAGATCCGACAGGGTGGACTTCAATGAGCAGTTCTTC. Its translation: CASRSDRVDFNEQFF.

Ten or more counts support this clonotype. The chain joins TRBV15 to TRBJ2-1, with TRBD1 matching over 7 bases. This CDR3 is 16 amino acids long. CDR1 and CDR2 from the germline V gene are LNHNV and YYDKDF (reference sequence). The trim removed 1 base at V and 5 bases at J, leaving 8 bases unmatched. CDR3 DNA: TGTGCCACCAGCAGAGCCACCGGGACAGTCGACAATGAGCAGTTCTTC. Residues: CATSRATGTVDNEQFF.

The table lists this clonotype with a few counts. This chain links TRBV9 with TRBJ2-1; 9 nucleotides line up with TRBD2. The germline V gene has CDR1 SGDLS and CDR2 YYNGEE. V shed 3 bases and J 8 bases; nucleotides not matched to a gene: 15. CDR3 length equals 17 residues. The CDR3 loop is CASSEGVDAGGLDEQFF. CDR3 in DNA: TGTGCCAGCAGCGAAGGGGTAGACGCGGGAGGGCTGGATGAGCAGTTCTTC. Together with reference TRBV9 and TRBJ2-1, the CDR3 gives the full variable domain: DSGVTQTPKHLITATGQRVTLRCSPRSGDLSVYWYQQSLDQGLQFLIQYYNGEERAKGNILERFSAQQFPDLHSELNLSSLELGDSALYFCASSEGVDAGGLDEQFFGPGTRLTVL.

There are many counts of this clonotype. V and J are TRBV12-3 or TRBV12-4 and TRBJ1-1; D might be TRBD1 (6 bases). The CDR3 has 12 amino acids. V was trimmed by 5 bases and J by 8 bases, leaving 12 bases between them. This CDR3 is CASSHNRVEAFF. CDR3 DNA sequence: TGTGCCAGCAGTCACAACAGGGTCGAAGCTTTCTTT.

The genes are TRBV20-1 and TRBJ2-3; TRBD2 agrees at 11 bases. CDR1 and CDR2 (germline): DFQATT, SNEGSKA (reference sequence). The CDR3 loop spans 16 amino acids. V lost 0 bases and J lost 8; bases outside the gene matches: 10. For the CDR3, the DNA is TGCAGTGCTAGAGAGGGGGTTAGCGGGAGGGCCGTTACGCAGTATTTT. This translates into CSAREGVSGRAVTQYF.

This clonotype occurred a few times. The chain recombines TRBV7-2 with TRBJ2-5, with 8 bases aligning to TRBD1. CDR1 and CDR2 from the germline V gene are SGHTA and FQGNSA. This CDR3 is built from 13 residues. After removal of 4 bases from V and 9 bases from J, the junction contained 7 bases not matched to a gene. The DNA of the CDR3 is TGTGCCAGCAGCTCCCAGGACAGGGCCCCCCAGTACTTC. Amino acid sequence: CASSSQDRAPQYF.

Only a few counts were recorded for this clonotype. The genes are TRBV12-3 or TRBV12-4 and TRBJ2-3; maybe TRBD2 (5 bases). The CDR3 sequence is 17 residues long. The V end lost 5 bases, the J end lost 6 bases, and 24 bases lay between the germline ends. The CDR3 sequence is CASSASRTPHRRDTQYF. DNA for the CDR3: TGTGCCAGCAGTGCCTCCCGGACCCCCCATCGGAGGGATACGCAGTATTTT.

The chain employs TRBV10-3 and TRBJ2-7; possibly TRBD1 for D (5 bases). Between the trimmed V and J ends, which lost 3 bases and 0 bases, there was a span of 15 bases. The germline V gene encodes CDR1 ENHRY and CDR2 SYGVKD. The length of the CDR3 is 16 residues. The CDR3, as DNA: TGTGCCATCAGTGAAGGAGTCGGCAGGGTCTCCTACGAGCAGTACTTC. Encoded protein: CAISEGVGRVSYEQYF.